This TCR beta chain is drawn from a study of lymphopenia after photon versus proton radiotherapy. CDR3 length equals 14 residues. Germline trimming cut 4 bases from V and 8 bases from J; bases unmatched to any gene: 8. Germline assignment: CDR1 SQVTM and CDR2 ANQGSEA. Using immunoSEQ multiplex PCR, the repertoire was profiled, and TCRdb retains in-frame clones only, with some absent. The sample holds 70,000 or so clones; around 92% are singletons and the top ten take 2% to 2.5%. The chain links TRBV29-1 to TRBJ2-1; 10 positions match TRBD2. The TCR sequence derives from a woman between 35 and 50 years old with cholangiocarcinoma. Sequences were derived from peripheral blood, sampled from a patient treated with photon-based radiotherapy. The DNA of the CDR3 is TGCAGCGTTGGGGTAGCGGGAGGCCTCTATGAGCAGTTCTTC. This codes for CSVGVAGGLYEQFF.